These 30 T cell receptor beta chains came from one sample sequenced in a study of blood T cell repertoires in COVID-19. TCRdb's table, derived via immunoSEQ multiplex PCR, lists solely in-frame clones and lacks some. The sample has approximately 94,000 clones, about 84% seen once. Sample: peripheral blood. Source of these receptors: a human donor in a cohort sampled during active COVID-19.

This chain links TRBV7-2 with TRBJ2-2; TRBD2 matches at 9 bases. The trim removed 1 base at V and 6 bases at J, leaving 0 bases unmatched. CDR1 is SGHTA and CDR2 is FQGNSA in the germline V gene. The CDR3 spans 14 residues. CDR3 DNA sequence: TGTGCCAGCAGCTTAGGGACTAGCGCCGGGGAGCTGTTTTTT. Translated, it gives CASSLGTSAGELFF.

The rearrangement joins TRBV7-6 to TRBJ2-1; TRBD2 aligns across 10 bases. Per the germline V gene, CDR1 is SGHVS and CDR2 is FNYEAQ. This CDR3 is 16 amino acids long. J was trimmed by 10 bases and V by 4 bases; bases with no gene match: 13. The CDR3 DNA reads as TGTGCCAGCAGCTCGGGACCCGGGACTAGCGTAGGCGAGCAGTTCTTC. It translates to CASSSGPGTSVGEQFF.

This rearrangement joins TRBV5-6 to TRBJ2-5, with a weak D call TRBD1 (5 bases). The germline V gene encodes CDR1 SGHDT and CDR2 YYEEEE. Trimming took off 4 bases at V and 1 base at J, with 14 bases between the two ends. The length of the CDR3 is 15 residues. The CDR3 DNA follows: TGTGCCAGCAGCCTTACCAGACAGTCCCAAGAGACCCAGTACTTC. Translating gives CASSLTRQSQETQYF.

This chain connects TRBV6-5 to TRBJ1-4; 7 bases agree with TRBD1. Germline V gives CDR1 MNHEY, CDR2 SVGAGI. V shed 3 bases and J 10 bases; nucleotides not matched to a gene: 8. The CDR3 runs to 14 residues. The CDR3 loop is CASSYSQGGGKLFF. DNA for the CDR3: TGTGCCAGCAGTTATTCGCAGGGGGGAGGAAAACTGTTTTTT.

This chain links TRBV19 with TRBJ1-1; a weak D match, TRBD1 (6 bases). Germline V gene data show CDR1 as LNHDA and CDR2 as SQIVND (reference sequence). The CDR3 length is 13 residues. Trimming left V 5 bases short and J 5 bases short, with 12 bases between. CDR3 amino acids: CASSVGGATEAFF. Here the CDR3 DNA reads TGTGCCAGTAGTGTTGGGGGGGCTACTGAAGCTTTCTTT.

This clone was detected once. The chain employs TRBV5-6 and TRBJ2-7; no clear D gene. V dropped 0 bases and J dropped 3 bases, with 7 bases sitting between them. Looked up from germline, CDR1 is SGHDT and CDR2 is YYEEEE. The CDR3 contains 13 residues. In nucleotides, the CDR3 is TGTGCCAGCAGCTTGGGTCAGGTCTACGAGCAGTACTTC. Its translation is CASSLGQVYEQYF.

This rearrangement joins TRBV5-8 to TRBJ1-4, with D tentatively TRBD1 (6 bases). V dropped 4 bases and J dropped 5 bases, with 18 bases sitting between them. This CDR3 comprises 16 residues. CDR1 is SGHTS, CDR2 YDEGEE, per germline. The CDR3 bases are TGTGCCAGCAGCCCCCCGAACAGGGTTCCCAATGAAAAACTGTTTTTT. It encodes CASSPPNRVPNEKLFF.

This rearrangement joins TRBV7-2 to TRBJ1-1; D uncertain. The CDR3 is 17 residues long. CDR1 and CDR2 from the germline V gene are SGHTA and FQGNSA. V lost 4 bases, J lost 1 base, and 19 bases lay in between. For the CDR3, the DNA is TGTGCCAGCAGCTCGATATTAATGGGCCGTGCGAACACTGAAGCTTTCTTT. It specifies CASSSILMGRANTEAFF.

CDR3 sequence: CASRPPGFLNTEAFF. The CDR3 DNA is TGTGCCAGCAGACCCCCGGGGTTTTTGAACACTGAAGCTTTCTTT. The rearrangement uses TRBV2 and TRBJ1-1; D remains ambiguous. The ends were cut back, 6 bases at V and 0 bases at J, with 14 bases in the middle. The CDR3 consists of 15 residues. Looked up from germline, CDR1 is SNHLY and CDR2 is FYNNEI.

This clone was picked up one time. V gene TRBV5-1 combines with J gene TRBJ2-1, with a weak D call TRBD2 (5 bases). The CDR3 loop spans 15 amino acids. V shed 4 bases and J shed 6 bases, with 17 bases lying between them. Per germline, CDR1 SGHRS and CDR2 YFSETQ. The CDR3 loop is CASSVDFTSTNEQFF. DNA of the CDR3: TGCGCCAGCAGCGTGGACTTCACCTCAACCAATGAGCAGTTCTTC.

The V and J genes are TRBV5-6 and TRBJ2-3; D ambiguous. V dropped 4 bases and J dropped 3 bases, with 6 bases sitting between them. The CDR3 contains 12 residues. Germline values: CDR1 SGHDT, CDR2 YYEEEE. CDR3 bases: TGTGCCAGCAGCCCTTTTACAGATACGCAGTATTTT. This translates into CASSPFTDTQYF.

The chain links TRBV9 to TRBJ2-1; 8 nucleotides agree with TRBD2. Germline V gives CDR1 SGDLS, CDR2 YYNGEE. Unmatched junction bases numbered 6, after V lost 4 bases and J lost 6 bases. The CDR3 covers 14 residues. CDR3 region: CASSLSGTSNEQFF. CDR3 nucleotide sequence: TGTGCCAGCAGCCTTAGCGGGACTTCCAATGAGCAGTTCTTC.

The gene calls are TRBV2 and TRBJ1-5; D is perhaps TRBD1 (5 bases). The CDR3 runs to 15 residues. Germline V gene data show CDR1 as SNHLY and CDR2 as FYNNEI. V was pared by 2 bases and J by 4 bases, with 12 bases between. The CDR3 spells CASSEQGFGNQPQHF. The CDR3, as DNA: TGTGCCAGCAGTGAACAGGGATTTGGTAATCAGCCCCAGCATTTT.

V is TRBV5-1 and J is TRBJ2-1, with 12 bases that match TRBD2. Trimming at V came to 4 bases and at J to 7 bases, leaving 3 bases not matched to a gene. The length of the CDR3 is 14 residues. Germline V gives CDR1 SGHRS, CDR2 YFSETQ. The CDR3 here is CASSPGLAGNEQFF. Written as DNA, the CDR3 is TGCGCCAGCAGCCCAGGACTAGCGGGGAATGAGCAGTTCTTC.

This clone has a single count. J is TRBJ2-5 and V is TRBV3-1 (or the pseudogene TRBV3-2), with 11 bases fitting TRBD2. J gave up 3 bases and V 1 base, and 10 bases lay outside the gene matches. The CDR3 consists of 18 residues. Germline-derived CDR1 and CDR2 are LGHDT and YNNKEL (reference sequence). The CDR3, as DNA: TGTGCCAGCAGCCAAGCGGGGCCGGGACTAGCGGTGGAAGAGACCCAGTACTTC. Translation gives CASSQAGPGLAVEETQYF.

In DNA, the CDR3 is TGTGCCAGCAGCTTGGGCGGCGGGTCATACGAGCAGTACTTC. It codes for CASSLGGGSYEQYF. V usage is TRBV5-4 and J usage is TRBJ2-7; TRBD2 might be the D (5 bases). The CDR3 has 14 residues. Looked up from germline, CDR1 is SGHNT and CDR2 is YYREEE (reference sequence). The V gene lost 0 bases and the J gene lost 4 bases, with 11 bases spanning the gap.

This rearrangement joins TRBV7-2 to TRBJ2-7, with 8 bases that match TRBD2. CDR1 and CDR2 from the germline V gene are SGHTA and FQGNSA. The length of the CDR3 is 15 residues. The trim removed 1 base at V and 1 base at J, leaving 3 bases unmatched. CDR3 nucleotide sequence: TGTGCCAGCAGCTTAGGTAGCGGGGTTTCCTACGAGCAGTACTTC. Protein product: CASSLGSGVSYEQYF.

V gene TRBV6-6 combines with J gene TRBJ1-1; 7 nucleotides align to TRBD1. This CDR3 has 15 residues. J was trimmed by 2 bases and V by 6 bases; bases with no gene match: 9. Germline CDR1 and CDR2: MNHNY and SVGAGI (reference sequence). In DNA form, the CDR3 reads TGTGCCAGCAGACACACTACAGGGGAAAACACTGAAGCTTTCTTT. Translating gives CASRHTTGENTEAFF.

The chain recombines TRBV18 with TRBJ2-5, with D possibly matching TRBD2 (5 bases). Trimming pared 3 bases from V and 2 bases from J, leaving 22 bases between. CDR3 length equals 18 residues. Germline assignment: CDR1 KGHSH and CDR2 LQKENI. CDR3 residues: CASSPSGSANPIQETQYF. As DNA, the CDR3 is TGTGCCAGCTCACCTTCTGGTAGCGCCAACCCGATACAAGAGACCCAGTACTTC.

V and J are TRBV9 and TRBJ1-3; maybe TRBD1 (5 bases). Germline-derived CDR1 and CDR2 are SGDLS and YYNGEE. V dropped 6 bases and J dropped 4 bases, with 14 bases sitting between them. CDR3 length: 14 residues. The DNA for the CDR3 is TGTGCCAGCAACCCTAGCGGGACGGGAAACACCATATATTTT. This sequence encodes CASNPSGTGNTIYF. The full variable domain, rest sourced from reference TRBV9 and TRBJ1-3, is DSGVTQTPKHLITATGQRVTLRCSPRSGDLSVYWYQQSLDQGLQFLIQYYNGEERAKGNILERFSAQQFPDLHSELNLSSLELGDSALYFCASNPSGTGNTIYFGEGSWLTVV.

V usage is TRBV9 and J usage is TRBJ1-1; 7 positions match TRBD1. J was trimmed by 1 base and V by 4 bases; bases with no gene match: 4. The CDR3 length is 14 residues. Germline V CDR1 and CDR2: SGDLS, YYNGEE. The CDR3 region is CASSTQGGNTEAFF. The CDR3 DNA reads TGTGCCAGCAGCACCCAGGGGGGGAACACTGAAGCTTTCTTT.

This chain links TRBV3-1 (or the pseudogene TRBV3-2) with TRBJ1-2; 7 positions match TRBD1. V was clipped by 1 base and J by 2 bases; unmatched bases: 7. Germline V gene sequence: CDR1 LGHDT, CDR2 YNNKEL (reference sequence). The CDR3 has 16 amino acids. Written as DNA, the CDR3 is TGTGCCAGCAGCCAAGCAAAAGGGACAGCAAACTATGGCTACACCTTC. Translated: CASSQAKGTANYGYTF.

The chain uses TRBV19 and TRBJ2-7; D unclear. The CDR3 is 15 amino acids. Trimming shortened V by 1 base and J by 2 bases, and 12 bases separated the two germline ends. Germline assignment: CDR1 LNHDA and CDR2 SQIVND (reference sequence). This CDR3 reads CASSIGLGPTYEQYF. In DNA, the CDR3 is TGTGCCAGTAGTATAGGTCTGGGCCCTACCTACGAGCAGTACTTC.

This chain's CDR3 is CASSQDPPQGAYEQYF. The CDR3 DNA follows: TGCGCCAGCAGCCAAGACCCCCCCCAGGGGGCCTACGAGCAGTACTTC. The chain recombines TRBV4-3 with TRBJ2-7, with 7 nucleotides matching TRBD1. Germline trimming cut 0 bases from V and 2 bases from J; bases unmatched to any gene: 7. This CDR3 is built from 16 residues. Germline-derived CDR1 and CDR2 are LGHNA and YSLEER.

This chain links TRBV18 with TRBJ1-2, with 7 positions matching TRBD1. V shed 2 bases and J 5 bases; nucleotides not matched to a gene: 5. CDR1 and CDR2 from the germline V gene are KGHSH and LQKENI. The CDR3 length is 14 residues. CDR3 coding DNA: TGTGCCAGCTCACCAACGGACAGGAGGTATGGCTACACCTTC. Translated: CASSPTDRRYGYTF. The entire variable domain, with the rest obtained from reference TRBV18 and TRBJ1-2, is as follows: NAGVMQNPRHLVRRRGQEARLRCSPMKGHSHVYWYRQLPEEGLKFMVYLQKENIIDESGMPKERFSAEFPKEGPSILRIQQVVRGDSAAYFCASSPTDRRYGYTFGSGTRLTVV.

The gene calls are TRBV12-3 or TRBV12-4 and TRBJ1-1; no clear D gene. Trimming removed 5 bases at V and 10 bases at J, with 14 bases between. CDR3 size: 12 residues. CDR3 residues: CASSSDSGVAFF. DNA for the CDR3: TGTGCCAGCAGTAGCGATTCTGGCGTAGCTTTCTTT.

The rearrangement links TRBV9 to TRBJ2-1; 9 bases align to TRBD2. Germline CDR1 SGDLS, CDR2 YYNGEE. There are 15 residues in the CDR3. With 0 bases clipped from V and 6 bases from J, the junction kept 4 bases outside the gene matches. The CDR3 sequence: CASSVDLAGINEQFF. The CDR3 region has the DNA TGTGCCAGCAGCGTAGACCTAGCGGGAATCAATGAGCAGTTCTTC.

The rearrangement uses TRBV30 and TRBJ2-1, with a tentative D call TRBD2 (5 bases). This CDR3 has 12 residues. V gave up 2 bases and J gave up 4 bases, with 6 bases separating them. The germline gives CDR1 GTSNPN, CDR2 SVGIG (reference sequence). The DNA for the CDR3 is TGTGCCTGGAGTAGAGGGTACAATGAGCAGTTCTTC. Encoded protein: CAWSRGYNEQFF.

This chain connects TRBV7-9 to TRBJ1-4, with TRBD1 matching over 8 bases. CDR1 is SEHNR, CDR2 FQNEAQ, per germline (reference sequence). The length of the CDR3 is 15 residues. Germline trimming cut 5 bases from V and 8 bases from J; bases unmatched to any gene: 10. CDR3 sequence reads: CASSGGGQGWEKLFF. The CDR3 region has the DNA TGTGCCAGCAGCGGCGGAGGACAGGGTTGGGAAAAACTGTTTTTT.

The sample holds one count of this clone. The chain's CDR3 is CASSLNDQGYTF. As DNA, the CDR3 is TGCGCCAGCAGCTTGAACGATCAGGGCTACACCTTC. This rearrangement joins TRBV5-1 to TRBJ1-2, with D hard to call. Trimming took off 1 base at V and 8 bases at J, with 9 bases between the two ends. Per germline, CDR1 SGHRS and CDR2 YFSETQ. This CDR3 has 12 residues.